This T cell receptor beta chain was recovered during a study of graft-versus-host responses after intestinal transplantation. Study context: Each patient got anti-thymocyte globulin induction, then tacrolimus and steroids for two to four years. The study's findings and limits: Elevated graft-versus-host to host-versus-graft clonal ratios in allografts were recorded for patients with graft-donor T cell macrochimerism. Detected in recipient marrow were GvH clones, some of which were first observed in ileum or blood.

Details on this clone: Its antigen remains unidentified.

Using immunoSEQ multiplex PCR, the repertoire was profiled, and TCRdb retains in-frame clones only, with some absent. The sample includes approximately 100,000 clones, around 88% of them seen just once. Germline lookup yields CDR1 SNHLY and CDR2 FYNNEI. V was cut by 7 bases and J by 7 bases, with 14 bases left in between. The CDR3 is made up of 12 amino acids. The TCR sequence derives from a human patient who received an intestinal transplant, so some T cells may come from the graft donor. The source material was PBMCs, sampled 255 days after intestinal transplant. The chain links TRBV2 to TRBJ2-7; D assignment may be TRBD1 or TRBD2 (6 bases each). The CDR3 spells CASTHRAGEQYF. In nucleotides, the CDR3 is TGTGCCAGCACGCACAGGGCGGGAGAGCAGTACTTC.